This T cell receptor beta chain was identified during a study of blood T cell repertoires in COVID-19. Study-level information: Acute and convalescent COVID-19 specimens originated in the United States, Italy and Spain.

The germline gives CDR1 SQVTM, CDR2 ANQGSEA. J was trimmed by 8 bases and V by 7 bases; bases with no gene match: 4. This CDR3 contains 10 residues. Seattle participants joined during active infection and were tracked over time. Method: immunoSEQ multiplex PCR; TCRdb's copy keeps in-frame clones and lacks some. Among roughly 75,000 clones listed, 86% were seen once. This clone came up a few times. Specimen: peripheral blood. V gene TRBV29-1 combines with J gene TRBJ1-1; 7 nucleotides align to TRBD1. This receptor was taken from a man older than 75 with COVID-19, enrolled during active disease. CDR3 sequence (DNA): TGCAGCGCAGGGACAGAAGAAGCTTTCTTT. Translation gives CSAGTEEAFF. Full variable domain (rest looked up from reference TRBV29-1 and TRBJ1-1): SAVISQKPSRDICQRGTSLTIQCQVDSQVTMMFWYRQQPGQSLTLIATANQGSEATYESGFVIDKFPISRPNLTFSTLTVSNMSPEDSSIYLCSAGTEEAFFGQGTRLTVV.